The 32 T cell receptor beta chains below were found in one sample sequenced in a study of blood T cells in healthy people across ages. With a J-beta primer mix and a sample-barcoded 5' primer, a second PCR ran roughly 7 to 11 cycles. TCRdb ran MiXCR on the 5' RACE reads and lists one entry per CDR3 protein. The sample shows a few hundred thousand distinct CDR3 sequences, 27% of them seen only once. The sample taken for sequencing was blood. These receptors were collected from a woman aged 70-85 years in good health.

DNA of the CDR3: TGTGCCAGCATGAGGGGGACGGGGAATGAGCAGTTCTTC. It codes for CASMRGTGNEQFF. V usage is TRBV5-5 and J usage is TRBJ2-1; D perhaps matches TRBD1 (6 bases). The length of the CDR3 is 13 residues. Germline values: CDR1 SGHKS, CDR2 YYEKEE (reference sequence). V lost 6 bases, J lost 7 bases, and 14 bases lay in between. The complete variable domain, with remaining parts taken from reference TRBV5-5 and TRBJ2-1, reads DAGVTQSPTHLIKTRGQQVTLRCSPISGHKSVSWYQQVLGQGPQFIFQYYEKEERGRGNFPDRFSARQFPNYSSELNVNALLLGDSALYLCASMRGTGNEQFFGPGTRLTVL.

This clonotype was picked up a small number of times. This sequence joins TRBV30 and TRBJ2-7; D gene ambiguous. The CDR3 covers 12 residues. V lost 0 bases and J lost 4, with 7 bases in between. Germline V gene sequence: CDR1 GTSNPN, CDR2 SVGIG (reference sequence). This chain's CDR3 is CAWSVLGYEQYF. CDR3 coding DNA: TGTGCCTGGAGTGTATTAGGGTACGAGCAGTACTTC.

There are many counts of this clonotype. The chain carries TRBV5-5 and TRBJ2-3; D uncertain. Between the trimmed V and J ends, which lost 2 bases and 5 bases, there was a span of 6 bases. The CDR3 contains 12 residues. The germline V gene encodes CDR1 SGHKS and CDR2 YYEKEE (reference sequence). CDR3 bases: TGTGCCAGCAGCTTCGAGGAAGATACGCAGTATTTT. The encoded protein is CASSFEEDTQYF. The full variable domain, completed using reference TRBV5-5 and TRBJ2-3, is DAGVTQSPTHLIKTRGQQVTLRCSPISGHKSVSWYQQVLGQGPQFIFQYYEKEERGRGNFPDRFSARQFPNYSSELNVNALLLGDSALYLCASSFEEDTQYFGPGTRLTVL.

The gene calls are TRBV5-6 and TRBJ1-4; 7 positions agree with TRBD1. Losses at the gene ends were 2 bases for V and 2 bases for J; bases not matched to a gene: 6. Germline V lookup: CDR1 SGHDT, CDR2 YYEEEE. The CDR3 is 16 residues long. The CDR3 loop is CASSFRGGATNEKLFF. CDR3 DNA: TGTGCCAGCAGCTTCAGAGGGGGCGCGACTAATGAAAAACTGTTTTTT.

The V gene is TRBV29-1, the J gene TRBJ2-1; TRBD1 agrees at 8 bases. The CDR3 contains 12 residues. Germline V gene lookup returns CDR1 SQVTM and CDR2 ANQGSEA. Unmatched junction bases numbered 4, after V lost 8 bases and J lost 4 bases. CDR3 coding DNA: TGCAGCCGGGACAGGTTTTACAATGAGCAGTTCTTC. It specifies CSRDRFYNEQFF.

The rearrangement joins TRBV10-3 to TRBJ1-2; 8 nucleotides align to TRBD1. With V trimmed by 3 bases and J by 8 bases, 8 bases remained unmatched. CDR3 length equals 14 residues. Germline V gene sequence: CDR1 ENHRY, CDR2 SYGVKD. The CDR3 region is CAISDSGQGWGYTF. The CDR3 coding sequence is TGTGCCATCAGTGATTCCGGACAGGGCTGGGGCTACACCTTC.

The chain is built from TRBV13 and TRBJ1-2; the D gene is possibly TRBD1 (5 bases). Germline V CDR1 and CDR2: PRHDT, FYEKMQ (reference sequence). The CDR3 extends over 15 amino acids. The V end lost 2 bases, the J end lost 3 bases, and 13 bases lay between the germline ends. The CDR3 is CASSLLLTGYYGYTF. The CDR3 nucleotides are TGTGCCAGCAGCTTACTCCTCACAGGATACTATGGCTACACCTTC.

This clonotype was detected many times. The chain has TRBV12-3 or TRBV12-4 and TRBJ2-5, with D perhaps given as TRBD1 or TRBD2 (5 bases each). The CDR3 totals 17 residues. Between the trimmed V and J ends, which lost 6 bases and 1 base, there was a span of 21 bases. The CDR3 loop reads CASSPTRTGTTQETQYF. In nucleotides, the CDR3 is TGTGCCAGCAGCCCTACTAGAACCGGGACCACCCAAGAGACCCAGTACTTC.

J is TRBJ2-5 and V is TRBV5-1, with TRBD2 matching 11 bases. With V trimmed by 3 bases and J by 5 bases, 9 bases remained unmatched. The germline CDR1 and CDR2 sequences are SGHRS and YFSETQ. The CDR3 runs 16 residues. The CDR3 loop is CASSSLAGGPKETQYF. CDR3 in DNA: TGCGCCAGCAGCTCTCTAGCGGGGGGACCAAAGGAGACCCAGTACTTC. The variable domain in full, completed from reference TRBV5-1 and TRBJ2-5, reads KAGVTQTPRYLIKTRGQQVTLSCSPISGHRSVSWYQQTPGQGLQFLFEYFSETQRNKGNFPGRFSGRQFSNSRSEMNVSTLELGDSALYLCASSSLAGGPKETQYFGPGTRLLVL.

This clonotype was detected only a few times. The chain carries TRBV7-2 and TRBJ1-5; D call uncertain. The CDR3 covers 12 residues. Germline V gives CDR1 SGHTA, CDR2 FQGNSA. V lost 5 bases and J lost 5, with 7 bases in between. CDR3 loop: CASSQDYQPQHF. CDR3 in DNA: TGTGCCAGCAGCCAAGATTATCAGCCCCAGCATTTT.

The rearrangement links TRBV5-1 to TRBJ2-5, with 12 bases matching TRBD2. TRBJ2-1 matches the DNA end more closely, so the J call is doubtful. From germline, CDR1 is SGHRS and CDR2 YFSETQ. CDR3 length: 14 amino acids. The CDR3 sequence: CASSSSGGDDEQFF. The CDR3 DNA follows: TGCGCCAGCAGCTCTAGCGGGGGGGACGATGAGCAGTTCTTC.

The J gene is TRBJ2-7, the V gene TRBV7-9, with D tentatively TRBD2 (5 bases). V lost 5 bases to trimming and J lost 4 bases, with 18 bases between them. CDR1 SEHNR and CDR2 FQNEAQ come from the germline V gene (reference sequence). The CDR3 contains 15 residues. Here the CDR3 DNA reads TGTGCCAGCAGCCCAAGAGGGCCCCAAAGGTACGAGCAGTACTTC. This sequence encodes CASSPRGPQRYEQYF.

This clonotype has just a few counts. The genes are TRBV7-2 and TRBJ1-4; D unclear. Germline lookup yields CDR1 SGHTA and CDR2 FQGNSA. The length of the CDR3 is 14 residues. V was clipped by 5 bases and J by 8 bases, with 15 bases between them. CDR3 residues: CASSLGVGMEKLFF. CDR3 coding DNA: TGTGCCAGCAGCCTAGGTGTGGGTATGGAAAAACTGTTTTTT.

The chain employs TRBV12-3 or TRBV12-4 and TRBJ1-2; 7 positions match TRBD1. The CDR3 spans 15 residues. V was clipped by 5 bases and J by 8 bases; unmatched bases: 14. The CDR3 DNA reads TGTGCCAGCAGTCCGGGGGACAGTACCTTGCGGGGCTACACCTTC. Its protein product is CASSPGDSTLRGYTF.

This clonotype was recorded only once. This chain links TRBV7-2 with TRBJ2-3; 11 bases map to TRBD2. Germline trimming cut 2 bases from V and 14 bases from J; bases unmatched to any gene: 6. Germline assignment: CDR1 SGHTA and CDR2 FQGNSA. The CDR3 loop spans 13 amino acids. In DNA form, the CDR3 reads TGTGCCAGCAGCTTACTACTAGCGGGGGTTAGGTATTTT. It yields the protein CASSLLLAGVRYF. Full variable domain (rest looked up from reference TRBV7-2 and TRBJ2-3): GAGVSQSPSNKVTEKGKDVELRCDPISGHTALYWYRQSLGQGLEFLIYFQGNSAPDKSGLPSDRFSAERTGGSVSTLTIQRTQQEDSAVYLCASSLLLAGVRYFGPGTRLTVL.

The table lists this clonotype with a count of one. V and J are TRBV7-2 and TRBJ2-3, with 7 nucleotides matching TRBD2. J lost 0 bases, V lost 5 bases, and 8 bases had no gene match. CDR1 SGHTA and CDR2 FQGNSA come from the germline V gene. The CDR3 loop spans 16 amino acids. CDR3 sequence (DNA): TGTGCCAGCAGCCCGATGACTAGCAGTAGCACAGATACGCAGTATTTT. The encoded protein is CASSPMTSSSTDTQYF. The variable domain in full, with the rest retrieved from reference TRBV7-2 and TRBJ2-3, is GAGVSQSPSNKVTEKGKDVELRCDPISGHTALYWYRQSLGQGLEFLIYFQGNSAPDKSGLPSDRFSAERTGGSVSTLTIQRTQQEDSAVYLCASSPMTSSSTDTQYFGPGTRLTVL.

This chain connects TRBV10-2 to TRBJ1-4; 11 positions match TRBD1. Trimming took 6 bases from V and 0 from J; bases not matched to a gene: 9. Germline V gene sequence: CDR1 WSHSY, CDR2 SAAADI. CDR3 length equals 18 residues. In nucleotides, the CDR3 is TGCGCCAGCAGCCCAGGACAGGGGGCAGTTGCAACTAATGAAAAACTGTTTTTT. This sequence encodes CASSPGQGAVATNEKLFF.

The chain combines TRBV5-1 with TRBJ2-2, with 13 positions matching TRBD2. CDR3 size: 15 residues. CDR1 SGHRS and CDR2 YFSETQ come from the germline V gene. Germline trimming cut 5 bases from V and 6 bases from J; bases unmatched to any gene: 4. Written as DNA, the CDR3 is TGCGCCAGCAGGTCGGGACTAGCGGGATCCGGGGAGCTGTTTTTT. It yields the protein CASRSGLAGSGELFF.

This clonotype has only a few counts. The chain couples TRBV7-6 to TRBJ1-1; TRBD1 might be the D (5 bases). Per the germline V gene, CDR1 is SGHVS and CDR2 is FNYEAQ. This CDR3 comprises 14 residues. Trimming took off 1 base at V and 0 bases at J, with 6 bases between the two ends. CDR3 nucleotide sequence: TGTGCCAGCAGCTTAGGGACACTGAACACTGAAGCTTTCTTT. It codes for CASSLGTLNTEAFF.

This rearrangement joins TRBV10-3 to TRBJ2-5; D gene unclear. Per the germline V gene, CDR1 is ENHRY and CDR2 is SYGVKD. This CDR3 spans 16 amino acids. Trimming cost V 0 bases and J 1 base, with 12 bases left between them. The CDR3 region is CAISESTRNLQETQYF. Here the CDR3 DNA reads TGTGCCATCAGTGAGTCGACACGGAACCTCCAAGAGACCCAGTACTTC.

CDR3 DNA: TGCAGTGCTAGAAGGCAGACCACTGAAGCTTTCTTT. Translating gives CSARRQTTEAFF. This rearrangement joins TRBV20-1 to TRBJ1-1, with no clear D. The V and J ends lost 2 bases and 4 bases respectively, with 8 bases between them. Germline V gives CDR1 DFQATT, CDR2 SNEGSKA (reference sequence). The CDR3 has 12 residues.

The chain joins TRBV2 to TRBJ1-2; no clear D. Germline V gene data show CDR1 as SNHLY and CDR2 as FYNNEI. V shed 2 bases and J shed 2 bases, with 12 bases lying between them. CDR3 length equals 15 residues. The CDR3 reads CASSELRVTNYGYTF. The CDR3 DNA follows: TGTGCCAGCAGTGAATTGCGGGTTACAAACTATGGCTACACCTTC.

The chain combines TRBV20-1 with TRBJ1-4, with D tentatively TRBD1 (6 bases). CDR1 DFQATT and CDR2 SNEGSKA come from the germline V gene (reference sequence). The CDR3 loop spans 14 amino acids. Deletions cut 6 bases from V and 1 base from J, with 12 bases between. The CDR3 reads CSAWTEVTNEKLFF. CDR3 bases: TGCAGTGCGTGGACAGAAGTAACTAATGAAAAACTGTTTTTT.

This clonotype was found a few times. The V gene is TRBV7-2, the J gene TRBJ2-5; 12 bases align to TRBD1. The end of the DNA is better explained by TRBJ2-1, so the J call may be wrong. The CDR3 is 15 amino acids. The germline CDR1 and CDR2 sequences are SGHTA and FQGNSA. The CDR3 DNA is TGTGCCAGCAGCTACCCGGGACAGGGGGCCGATGAGCAGTTCTTC. This gives the protein CASSYPGQGADEQFF.

The chain is built from TRBV29-1 and TRBJ1-1; TRBD1 agrees at 9 bases. V dropped 5 bases and J dropped 2; count of bases not matched to a gene: 3. There are 13 residues in the CDR3. CDR1 SQVTM and CDR2 ANQGSEA come from the germline V gene. The CDR3 sequence is CSVTTGGNTEAFF. The CDR3 DNA reads TGCAGCGTTACTACAGGGGGCAACACTGAAGCTTTCTTT. Supplemented by reference TRBV29-1 and TRBJ1-1, the full variable domain reads SAVISQKPSRDICQRGTSLTIQCQVDSQVTMMFWYRQQPGQSLTLIATANQGSEATYESGFVIDKFPISRPNLTFSTLTVSNMSPEDSSIYLCSVTTGGNTEAFFGQGTRLTVV.

This clonotype was seen repeatedly, ten times or more. The chain is built from TRBV29-1 and TRBJ2-7, with D possibly matching TRBD1 (5 bases). CDR1 and CDR2 from the germline V gene are SQVTM and ANQGSEA. The CDR3 is 11 residues long. Trimming took off 5 bases at V and 6 bases at J, with 11 bases between the two ends. CDR3 residues: CSVPRGGEQYF. The CDR3, as DNA: TGCAGCGTTCCTAGGGGTGGCGAGCAGTACTTC.

This clonotype was seen many times. V is TRBV25-1 and J is TRBJ2-4, with 8 bases lining up with TRBD1. J gave up 8 bases and V 6 bases, and 9 bases lay outside the gene matches. The CDR3 totals 14 residues. Germline V gene lookup returns CDR1 MGHDK and CDR2 SYGVNS. The CDR3 loop reads CASRTGGSWDIQYF. For the CDR3, the DNA is TGTGCCAGCAGAACAGGGGGGAGTTGGGACATTCAGTACTTC.

This rearrangement joins TRBV5-5 to TRBJ2-2; perhaps TRBD2 as D (6 bases). CDR3 size: 16 residues. Per germline, CDR1 SGHKS and CDR2 YYEKEE (reference sequence). V was trimmed by 6 bases and J by 2 bases, leaving 17 bases between them. In DNA form, the CDR3 reads TGTGCCAGCACCCCGGGAGTAGGGGCCAACACCGGGGAGCTGTTTTTT. This encodes CASTPGVGANTGELFF.

This chain connects TRBV7-2 to TRBJ2-6; D is unclear. V shed 3 bases and J shed 2 bases, with 11 bases lying between them. Per germline, CDR1 SGHTA and CDR2 FQGNSA. CDR3 size: 16 residues. CDR3: CASSFSYGAGANVLTF. CDR3 bases: TGTGCCAGCAGCTTCTCTTATGGGGCTGGGGCCAACGTCCTGACTTTC. Based on the CDR3 plus reference TRBV7-2 and TRBJ2-6, the full variable domain is GAGVSQSPSNKVTEKGKDVELRCDPISGHTALYWYRQSLGQGLEFLIYFQGNSAPDKSGLPSDRFSAERTGGSVSTLTIQRTQQEDSAVYLCASSFSYGAGANVLTFGAGSRLTVL.

The chain recombines TRBV6-1 with TRBJ1-4, with 7 bases matching TRBD1. V shed 6 bases, J shed 0 bases, and the junction held 10 bases outside the gene matches. This CDR3 spans 17 amino acids. Germline CDR1 and CDR2: MNHNS and SASEGT. CDR3 amino acids: CASRDRGQNPTNEKLFF. DNA of the CDR3: TGTGCCAGCAGGGACCGGGGACAGAACCCAACTAATGAAAAACTGTTTTTT.

The chain has TRBV24-1 and TRBJ2-2, with 8 bases lining up with TRBD2. Per the germline V gene, CDR1 is KGHDR and CDR2 is SFDVKD. The ends lost 12 bases at V and 2 bases at J; junction bases unmatched: 4. CDR3 size: 13 residues. The CDR3 protein is CASGTRNTGELFF. The CDR3, as DNA: TGTGCCTCCGGGACTAGAAACACCGGGGAGCTGTTTTTT.

The rearrangement links TRBV7-2 to TRBJ2-5; D call uncertain. The germline V gene has CDR1 SGHTA and CDR2 FQGNSA. The CDR3 is made up of 14 amino acids. Trimming took 2 bases from V and 3 from J, leaving 10 bases between them. The CDR3 sequence: CASSLRIPEETQYF. CDR3 DNA sequence: TGTGCCAGCAGCTTAAGGATCCCCGAAGAGACCCAGTACTTC.